This T cell receptor (beta chain) was obtained from a study of blood T cell repertoires in COVID-19. Overall study context: There were acute and convalescent COVID-19 samples, and they came from the United States, Italy and Spain.

The junction had 4 bases not matched to a gene; V was cut back by 4 bases and J by 7 bases. The V gene's germline CDR1 is SGHTS and CDR2 YDEGEE. The CDR3 consists of 14 residues. Methods used by the authors: For nucleated cells, counts were estimated from reference gene primer amplification. Sequencing used immunoSEQ multiplex PCR; TCRdb keeps in-frame clones, though not all of them. That table furnishes V, J and clone size, whereas the DNA furnished D and trimming. This sample yields 250,000 or so clones, of which 80% to 90% are seen a single time; 3.5% to 5% belongs to the top ten. The sequence was collected from a man aged 60 to 69 with acute or convalescent COVID-19. Sample: peripheral blood. The J gene is TRBJ2-1, the V gene TRBV5-8; 11 nucleotides align to TRBD2. The CDR3 loop is CASSPGLAGNEQFF. For the CDR3, the DNA is TGTGCCAGCAGCCCAGGACTAGCGGGTAATGAGCAGTTCTTC. Complete variable domain (other parts from reference TRBV5-8 and TRBJ2-1): EAGVTQSPTHLIKTRGQQATLRCSPISGHTSVYWYQQALGLGLQFLLWYDEGEERNRGNFPPRFSGRQFPNYSSELNVNALELEDSALYLCASSPGLAGNEQFFGPGTRLTVL.